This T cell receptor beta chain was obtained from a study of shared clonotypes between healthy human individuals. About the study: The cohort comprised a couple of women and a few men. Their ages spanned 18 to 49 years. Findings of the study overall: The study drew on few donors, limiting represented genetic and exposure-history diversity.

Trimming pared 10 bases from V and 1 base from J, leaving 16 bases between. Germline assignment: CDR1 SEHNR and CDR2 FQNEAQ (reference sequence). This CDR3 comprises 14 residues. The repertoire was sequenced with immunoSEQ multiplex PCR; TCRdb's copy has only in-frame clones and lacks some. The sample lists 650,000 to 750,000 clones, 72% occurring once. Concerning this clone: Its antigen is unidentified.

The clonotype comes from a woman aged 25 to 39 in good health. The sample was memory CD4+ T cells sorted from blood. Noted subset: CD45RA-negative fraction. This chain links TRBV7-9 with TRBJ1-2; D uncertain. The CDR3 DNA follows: TGTGCCACCCACCCATTACCTAATAACTATGGCTACACCTTC. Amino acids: CATHPLPNNYGYTF. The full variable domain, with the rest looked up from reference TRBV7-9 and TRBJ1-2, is DTGVSQNPRHKITKRGQNVTFRCDPISEHNRLYWYRQTLGQGPEFLTYFQNEAQLEKSRLLSDRFSAERPKGSFSTLEIQRTEQGDSAMYLCATHPLPNNYGYTFGSGTRLTVV.